The rows below give T cell receptor beta chains drawn from one sample of a study of blood T cell repertoires in COVID-19. Assay: immunoSEQ multiplex PCR; the TCRdb copy retains only in-frame clones and omits some. The repertoire holds about 210,000 clones, about nine tenths seen once, with around 2.5% in the top ten. The sequenced sample consisted of PBMCs or T cells enriched from blood (not recorded which). The source is a middle-aged woman with acute COVID-19. Both conserved end residues are part of each CDR3. Clone size appears in some rows only: once, few, many, or a class for an expanded clone.

clone_size v_call cdr3_aa
- TRBV2 CASSEVGEQYF
- TRBV11-2 CASSLAGGGVRETQYF
once TRBV7-2 CASSLTSASGAHTQYF
- TRBV18 CASSPDRYTEAFF
- TRBV30 CAWSGLAGNTGELFF
- TRBV9 CASSVAPNDEQYF
- TRBV19 CASSTLPANTGELFF
- TRBV14 CASRHGGGTDTQYF
- TRBV5-8 CASSLRRGYGYTF
- TRBV7-8 CASSLASGGSGSPLHF
- TRBV29-1 CSVDPGLITDTQYF
- TRBV10-3 CAISEITGSSYEQYF
- TRBV19 CASSTTGLSGNTIYF
- TRBV7-6 CASSLGGPGVFYEQYF
- TRBV30 CAWSVQGQNSPLHF
- TRBV11-2 CASSPDGLAGGETQYF
many TRBV4-3 CASSQDWQGLSEGYTF
- TRBV19 CASSINTGLKGYTF
- TRBV5-5 CASSFPKGGNTGELFF
- TRBV6-2/TRBV6-3 CASSYSQRGVHYNEQFF
once TRBV11-2 CASSLAGTGVEDTQYF
- TRBV6-6 CASSRGTGTGPTMGYTF
- TRBV5-1 CASSSLGGGGPPDTQYF
once TRBV4-2 CASSQAAGAYNEQFF
- TRBV29-1 CSVEEPPGNTDTQYF
- TRBV7-9 CASSLMAGGSDTQYF
- TRBV18 CASSPTGTGGNTIYF